Shown below are 29 T cell receptor beta chains from a single sample sequenced in a study of blood T cell repertoires in COVID-19. Sequencing used immunoSEQ multiplex PCR; TCRdb keeps in-frame clones, though not all of them. The data contain approximately 210,000 clones, 88% of them seen just once; the ten biggest clones take up roughly 15%. Input material: PBMCs or T cells enriched from blood (not recorded which). Receptors originate from a woman in her forties or fifties with acute COVID-19.

The chain recombines TRBV18 with TRBJ1-5, with 9 bases that match TRBD1. The CDR3 is 15 residues long. In germline, CDR1 is KGHSH, CDR2 LQKENI. Trimming at V came to 3 bases and at J to 2 bases, leaving 2 bases not matched to a gene. The CDR3 DNA reads TGTGCCAGCTCACCGGGACAGGGTGGCAATCAGCCCCAGCATTTT. Its translation: CASSPGQGGNQPQHF.

The rearrangement joins TRBV3-1 (or the pseudogene TRBV3-2) to TRBJ2-1; the match to TRBD2 covers 11 bases. J lost 4 bases, V lost 5 bases, and 4 bases had no gene match. The CDR3 totals 15 residues. Germline CDR1 and CDR2: LGHDT and YNNKEL (reference sequence). The CDR3 region has the DNA TGTGCCAGCAGCACCGGGACTAGCGGTTACAATGAGCAGTTCTTC. It is translated as CASSTGTSGYNEQFF.

This sequence joins TRBV7-3 and TRBJ2-2, with a possible D match to TRBD2 (6 bases). V was pared by 5 bases and J by 2 bases, with 12 bases between. This CDR3 comprises 15 residues. Germline values: CDR1 SGHTA, CDR2 FQGTGA. CDR3 region: CASSPGERNTGELFF. The CDR3 nucleotides are TGTGCCAGCAGCCCGGGGGAACGCAACACCGGGGAGCTGTTTTTT. The variable domain in full, with the rest retrieved from reference TRBV7-3 and TRBJ2-2, is GAGVSQTPSNKVTEKGKYVELRCDPISGHTALYWYRQSLGQGPEFLIYFQGTGAADDSGLPNDRFFAVRPEGSVSTLKIQRTERGDSAVYLCASSPGERNTGELFFGEGSRLTVL.

The chain has TRBV19 and TRBJ2-1; D perhaps matches TRBD2 (6 bases). Germline loops: CDR1 LNHDA, CDR2 SQIVND (reference sequence). This CDR3 contains 14 residues. Deletions cut 3 bases from V and 0 bases from J, with 6 bases between. The CDR3 nucleotides read TGTGCCAGTAGTATGGGGGGCTCCTACAATGAGCAGTTCTTC. Translation: CASSMGGSYNEQFF.

V is TRBV24-1 and J is TRBJ2-2, with D unclear. Deletions cut 6 bases from V and 5 bases from J, with 3 bases between. Looked up from germline, CDR1 is KGHDR and CDR2 is SFDVKD. The CDR3 length is 11 residues. The CDR3 loop is CATSRTGELFF. CDR3 DNA sequence: TGTGCCACCAGTCGGACCGGGGAGCTGTTTTTT.

The chain links TRBV6-2 or TRBV6-3 to TRBJ2-7, with TRBD2 matching 14 bases. V was pared by 4 bases and J by 6 bases, with 5 bases of the junction left unmatched. The CDR3 spans 15 residues. From germline, CDR1 is MNHEY and CDR2 SVGEGT. CDR3 sequence reads: CASSLGLAGVGEQYF. In DNA form, the CDR3 reads TGTGCCAGCAGTTTGGGACTAGCGGGAGTGGGCGAGCAGTACTTC.

This chain uses TRBV27 with TRBJ2-7; 8 bases map to TRBD1. The CDR3 has 14 residues. Germline loops: CDR1 MNHEY, CDR2 SMNVEV (reference sequence). V lost 3 bases to trimming and J lost 1 base; unmatched junction nucleotides: 2. This CDR3 is CASSLTGVSYEQYF. The CDR3 DNA is TGTGCCAGCAGTTTGACAGGGGTGTCCTACGAGCAGTACTTC.

The rearrangement uses TRBV7-9 and TRBJ2-7; the D gene is possibly TRBD1 (6 bases). Germline CDR1 SEHNR, CDR2 FQNEAQ (reference sequence). The germline V and J ends were trimmed by 4 bases and 4 bases, with 11 bases remaining between them. The CDR3 sequence is 13 residues long. The CDR3 reads CASSWDMNYEQYF. CDR3 nucleotides: TGTGCCAGCAGCTGGGACATGAATTACGAGCAGTACTTC.

The genes are TRBV24-1 and TRBJ2-3; 9 nucleotides match TRBD1. The V and J ends lost 6 bases and 4 bases, in that order; junction bases with no gene match: 7. CDR1 is KGHDR, CDR2 SFDVKD, per germline. The CDR3 length is 15 residues. CDR3 DNA: TGTGCCACCAGTCCCGGACAGGGGAGGGCAGATACGCAGTATTTT. Encoded protein: CATSPGQGRADTQYF.

The chain employs TRBV11-1 and TRBJ1-4; D remains unclear. Germline V gene sequence: CDR1 SGHAT, CDR2 FQDESV (reference sequence). The CDR3 spans 13 residues. V lost 6 bases and J 3 bases, leaving 8 bases between the germline ends. In nucleotides, the CDR3 is TGTGCCAGCAGAACCGGGGCTAATGAAAAACTGTTTTTT. It codes for CASRTGANEKLFF.

This clone appeared a single time. The chain carries TRBV28 and TRBJ2-7, with 8 nucleotides matching TRBD1. V was pared by 8 bases and J by 6 bases, with 9 bases of the junction left unmatched. CDR3 length: 13 residues. Germline V CDR1 and CDR2: MDHEN, SYDVKM. The DNA for the CDR3 is TGTGCCAGCGGACCGGACAGGGTCCGCGAGCAGTACTTC. This encodes CASGPDRVREQYF.

The chain carries TRBV9 and TRBJ2-1; 7 positions agree with TRBD2. The germline V gene has CDR1 SGDLS and CDR2 YYNGEE. The V gene end was trimmed by 0 bases and the J gene end by 5 bases; junction bases not matched to a gene: 5. CDR3 length equals 15 residues. The CDR3 DNA is TGTGCCAGCAGCGTAGGGCTAGCGGATAACAATGAGCAGTTCTTC. Its protein is CASSVGLADNNEQFF.

In regard to this clone: The same CDR3 can be traced to other DNA sequences in this sample. V and J are TRBV5-1 and TRBJ1-1; unclear D gene. The V and J ends lost 1 base and 2 bases respectively, with 6 bases between them. The CDR3 runs 13 residues. CDR1 SGHRS and CDR2 YFSETQ come from the germline V gene. CDR3 bases: TGCGCCAGCAGCTTGAACAGAAACACTGAAGCTTTCTTT. This encodes CASSLNRNTEAFF. Full variable domain (rest looked up from reference TRBV5-1 and TRBJ1-1): KAGVTQTPRYLIKTRGQQVTLSCSPISGHRSVSWYQQTPGQGLQFLFEYFSETQRNKGNFPGRFSGRQFSNSRSEMNVSTLELGDSALYLCASSLNRNTEAFFGQGTRLTVV.

J is TRBJ1-6 and V is TRBV27; 10 bases line up with TRBD1. CDR3 length equals 15 residues. The ends lost 5 bases at V and 8 bases at J; junction bases unmatched: 6. Germline CDR1 reads MNHEY; CDR2 reads SMNVEV (reference sequence). CDR3 coding DNA: TGTGCCAGCAGTCCCAGACAGGGGGCGTATTCACCCCTCCACTTT. Residues: CASSPRQGAYSPLHF.

In this sample, this clone turned up once. The chain couples TRBV6-5 to TRBJ2-5; TRBD1 agrees at 8 bases. V shed 6 bases, J shed 3 bases, and the junction held 9 bases outside the gene matches. The CDR3 is made up of 15 amino acids. The germline CDR1 and CDR2 sequences are MNHEY and SVGAGI. The CDR3 spells CASRGQGAGKETQYF. The DNA for the CDR3 is TGTGCCAGCAGAGGCCAGGGGGCAGGGAAAGAGACCCAGTACTTC.

The chain combines TRBV13 with TRBJ1-6; D ambiguous. CDR3 length equals 15 residues. The V gene lost 2 bases and the J gene lost 4 bases, with 9 bases spanning the gap. Germline values: CDR1 PRHDT, CDR2 FYEKMQ (reference sequence). As DNA, the CDR3 is TGTGCCAGCAGCTTACGGGAGCCTTATAATTCACCCCTCCACTTT. This codes for CASSLREPYNSPLHF. Variable domain in full (rest from reference TRBV13 and TRBJ1-6): AAGVIQSPRHLIKEKRETATLKCYPIPRHDTVYWYQQGPGQDPQFLISFYEKMQSDKGSIPDRFSAQQFSDYHSELNMSSLELGDSALYFCASSLREPYNSPLHFGNGTRLTVT.

This sequence joins TRBV7-9 and TRBJ2-1, with 12 positions matching TRBD2. The length of the CDR3 is 17 residues. The V segment lost 6 bases and the J segment 0 bases; nucleotides outside the gene matches: 6. Germline V lookup: CDR1 SEHNR, CDR2 FQNEAQ (reference sequence). The CDR3 sequence: CASRGRTSGTSYNEQFF. CDR3 coding DNA: TGTGCCAGCAGAGGCAGGACTAGCGGGACCTCCTACAATGAGCAGTTCTTC.

V gene TRBV27 combines with J gene TRBJ1-1; D call uncertain. This CDR3 spans 14 amino acids. Per germline, CDR1 MNHEY and CDR2 SMNVEV (reference sequence). Trimming shortened V by 5 bases and J by 0 bases, and 10 bases separated the two germline ends. The CDR3 DNA reads TGTGCCAGCAGTCCTCGTCAGTTGAACACTGAAGCTTTCTTT. It yields the protein CASSPRQLNTEAFF.

The rearrangement uses TRBV19 and TRBJ1-1; D uncertain. The germline V gene encodes CDR1 LNHDA and CDR2 SQIVND (reference sequence). The CDR3 has 16 residues. Deletions cut 7 bases from V and 1 base from J, with 19 bases between. The DNA of the CDR3 is TGTGCCAGTATCGGTAGCGGCCTCGAATCGAACACTGAAGCTTTCTTT. Its translation: CASIGSGLESNTEAFF.

The chain combines TRBV18 with TRBJ1-1, with D possibly matching TRBD1 (5 bases). The CDR3 consists of 14 residues. Germline CDR1 KGHSH, CDR2 LQKENI. V lost 5 bases to trimming and J lost 4 bases, with 14 bases between them. This CDR3 is CASSSGFTGTEAFF. The CDR3 DNA reads as TGTGCCAGCTCATCAGGGTTTACGGGCACTGAAGCTTTCTTT.

The V gene is TRBV19, the J gene TRBJ2-3, with 8 bases fitting TRBD1. From germline, CDR1 is LNHDA and CDR2 SQIVND (reference sequence). This CDR3 region has 15 residues. The V and J ends lost 8 bases and 2 bases, in that order; junction bases with no gene match: 9. As DNA, the CDR3 is TGTGCCAGTTCATCGACAGGGGTATTCACAGATACGCAGTATTTT. The encoded protein is CASSSTGVFTDTQYF.

This clone was detected only once. The V gene is TRBV4-2, the J gene TRBJ2-2; 12 bases agree with TRBD2. The CDR3 spans 17 residues. The germline gives CDR1 LGHNA, CDR2 YNFKEQ. Losses at the gene ends were 1 base for V and 1 base for J; bases not matched to a gene: 1. The CDR3, as DNA: TGTGCCAGCAGCCAAGCTAGCGGGAGGGGGAACACCGGGGAGCTGTTTTTT. Encoded protein: CASSQASGRGNTGELFF.

This chain uses TRBV14 with TRBJ2-1; 16 nucleotides align to TRBD2. The J segment lost 8 bases and the V segment lost 5 bases, leaving 18 bases of the junction unmatched. The CDR3 runs to 20 residues. Germline V gene data show CDR1 as SGHDN and CDR2 as FVKESK. CDR3 residues: CASSYRHPGLAGGLGHEQFF. The CDR3, as DNA: TGTGCCAGCAGCTATCGCCACCCGGGACTAGCGGGAGGGTTGGGACATGAGCAGTTCTTC. Complete variable domain (other parts from reference TRBV14 and TRBJ2-1): EAGVTQFPSHSVIEKGQTVTLRCDPISGHDNLYWYRRVMGKEIKFLLHFVKESKQDESGMPNNRFLAERTGGTYSTLKVQPAELEDSGVYFCASSYRHPGLAGGLGHEQFFGPGTRLTVL.

The J gene is TRBJ2-7, the V gene TRBV27, with 11 nucleotides matching TRBD2. The germline gives CDR1 MNHEY, CDR2 SMNVEV (reference sequence). The trim removed 7 bases at V and 6 bases at J, leaving 11 bases unmatched. The CDR3 runs 15 residues. The CDR3 sequence is CASNPRVAGGGEQYF. The CDR3 coding sequence is TGTGCCAGCAACCCGCGGGTAGCGGGAGGGGGCGAGCAGTACTTC.

This chain uses TRBV19 with TRBJ2-1, with D possibly being TRBD2 (6 bases). There are 15 residues in the CDR3. V was cut by 3 bases and J by 6 bases, with 15 bases left in between. The germline V gene encodes CDR1 LNHDA and CDR2 SQIVND (reference sequence). The CDR3 DNA is TGTGCCAGTAGTATCCAGACTAGACCTCTCAATGAGCAGTTCTTC. It is translated as CASSIQTRPLNEQFF.

This chain connects TRBV29-1 to TRBJ1-4; D possibly corresponds to TRBD1 (6 bases). Germline-derived CDR1 and CDR2 are SQVTM and ANQGSEA. V was clipped by 6 bases and J by 8 bases, with 7 bases between them. This CDR3 is built from 10 residues. In DNA, the CDR3 is TGCAGCGTCGGACAGGAAAAACTGTTTTTT. It is translated as CSVGQEKLFF.

The chain combines TRBV28 with TRBJ2-4; 7 bases map to TRBD2. There are 15 residues in the CDR3. V lost 7 bases and J lost 6; bases outside the gene matches: 12. CDR1 is MDHEN and CDR2 is SYDVKM in the germline V gene. The CDR3 sequence is CASMEFPREGNIQYF. The CDR3 DNA sequence: TGTGCCAGCATGGAATTTCCGAGGGAGGGAAACATTCAGTACTTC.

The rearrangement joins TRBV10-3 to TRBJ2-2; TRBD2 aligns across 7 bases. The CDR3 consists of 18 residues. Germline values: CDR1 ENHRY, CDR2 SYGVKD. Unmatched junction bases numbered 16, after V lost 6 bases and J lost 3 bases. The CDR3 loop is CAIRASGGYREYTGELFF. The DNA of the CDR3 is TGTGCCATCAGGGCTAGCGGCGGATATCGGGAGTACACCGGGGAGCTGTTTTTT.

This sequence joins TRBV24-1 and TRBJ2-2; TRBD1 agrees at 8 bases. Per the germline V gene, CDR1 is KGHDR and CDR2 is SFDVKD. This CDR3 has 15 amino acids. V trimming: 4 bases; J trimming: 5 bases; junction bases outside the gene matches: 5. For the CDR3, the DNA is TGTGCCACCAGTGAGGCCGGGACAGGAACCGGGGAGCTGTTTTTT. As protein: CATSEAGTGTGELFF.